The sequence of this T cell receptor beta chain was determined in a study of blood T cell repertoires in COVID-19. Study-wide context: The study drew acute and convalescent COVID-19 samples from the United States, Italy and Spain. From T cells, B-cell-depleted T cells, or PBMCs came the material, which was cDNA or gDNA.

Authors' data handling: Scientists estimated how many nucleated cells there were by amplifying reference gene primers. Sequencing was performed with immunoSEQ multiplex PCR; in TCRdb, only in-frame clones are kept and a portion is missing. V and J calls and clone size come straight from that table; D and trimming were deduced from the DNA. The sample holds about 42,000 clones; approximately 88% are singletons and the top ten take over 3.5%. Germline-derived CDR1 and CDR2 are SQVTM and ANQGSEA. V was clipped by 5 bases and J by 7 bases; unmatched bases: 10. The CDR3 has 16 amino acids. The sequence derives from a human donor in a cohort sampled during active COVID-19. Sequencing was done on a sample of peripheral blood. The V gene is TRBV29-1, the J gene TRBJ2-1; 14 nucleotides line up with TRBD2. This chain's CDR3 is CSVRGTSGSVGNEQFF. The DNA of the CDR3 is TGCAGCGTTCGAGGGACTAGCGGGAGTGTTGGGAATGAGCAGTTCTTC.